This record looks at one T cell receptor beta chain sequence and its context. TCRdb re-analysed the 5' RACE reads in MiXCR, keeping a single row per CDR3 protein. The sample lists some 350,000 distinct CDR3 sequences, 8.5% to 9% occurring once. This entry comes from a study of T cells after yellow fever vaccination. V shed 2 bases and J shed 0 bases, with 8 bases lying between them. The CDR3 is 15 residues long. CDR1 and CDR2 (germline): SGHVS, FQNEAQ. The input for sequencing was PBMCs, taken on the day of the first yellow fever vaccination. The J gene is TRBJ1-5, the V gene TRBV7-8; D is unresolved. This clonotype was obtained from a man younger than 35 who received the YFV17D yellow fever vaccine. Here the CDR3 reads CASSLLRSSNQPQHF. In DNA, the CDR3 is TGTGCCAGCAGCTTACTTCGGAGTAGCAATCAGCCCCAGCATTTT. The complete variable domain, with remaining parts taken from reference TRBV7-8 and TRBJ1-5, reads GAGVSQSPRYKVAKRGQDVALRCDPISGHVSLFWYQQALGQGPEFLTYFQNEAQLDKSGLPSDRFFAERPEGSVSTLKIQRTQQEDSAVYLCASSLLRSSNQPQHFGDGTRLSIL.